Presented here are 22 T cell receptor beta chains from one specimen sequenced in a study of shared clonotypes between healthy human individuals. TCRdb keeps only in-frame clones here, not all; method: immunoSEQ multiplex PCR. This table has 2,500,000 or so clones, 85% to 95% appearing once. Specimen: naive CD4+ T cells sorted from blood. This sample's subset: CD45RA+ positively selected. These receptors all come from a man between 18 and 35 years old in good health.

This rearrangement joins TRBV7-8 to TRBJ2-3, with TRBD2 identical over 7 bases. The CDR3 totals 15 residues. Germline V CDR1 and CDR2: SGHVS, FQNEAQ. J gave up 3 bases and V 5 bases, and 8 bases lay outside the gene matches. CDR3 nucleotides: TGTGCCAGCAGCCTCCGGGGCGGGAGAACAGATACGCAGTATTTT. It encodes CASSLRGGRTDTQYF.

The CDR3 loop is CASSLTSGAGDTQYF. The DNA for the CDR3 is TGTGCCAGCAGCCTGACTAGCGGGGCCGGAGATACGCAGTATTTT. The chain carries TRBV7-9 and TRBJ2-3; TRBD2 aligns across 11 bases. This CDR3 has 15 residues. With 5 bases clipped from V and 5 bases from J, the junction kept 6 bases outside the gene matches. The V gene's germline CDR1 is SEHNR and CDR2 FQNEAQ (reference sequence).

V is TRBV18 and J is TRBJ2-1; 10 bases match TRBD1. The CDR3 sequence is 14 residues long. The V gene end was trimmed by 3 bases and the J gene end by 9 bases; junction bases not matched to a gene: 5. Per germline, CDR1 KGHSH and CDR2 LQKENI. The CDR3 loop reads CASSPTGGLGEQFF. CDR3 in DNA: TGTGCCAGCTCACCGACAGGGGGCCTTGGTGAGCAGTTCTTC.

CDR3 coding DNA: TGTGCCAGCAGTGAACAAGCTATACAACTTGCCGGGGAGCTGTTTTTT. This encodes CASSEQAIQLAGELFF. The chain carries TRBV6-1 and TRBJ2-2, with unresolved D. V dropped 2 bases and J dropped 6 bases, with 16 bases sitting between them. The CDR3 sequence is 16 residues long. Germline V lookup: CDR1 MNHNS, CDR2 SASEGT.

This chain links TRBV2 with TRBJ2-3; perhaps TRBD2 as D (5 bases). Germline assignment: CDR1 SNHLY and CDR2 FYNNEI. V lost 10 bases to trimming and J lost 0 bases, with 11 bases between them. The CDR3 loop spans 13 amino acids. The DNA for the CDR3 is TGTGCCATAACAACGGGGAGCACAGATACGCAGTATTTT. Amino acid sequence: CAITTGSTDTQYF.

V gene TRBV30 combines with J gene TRBJ1-3; no reliable D call. The CDR3 runs to 14 residues. Trimming pared 3 bases from V and 2 bases from J, leaving 11 bases between. Germline values: CDR1 GTSNPN, CDR2 SVGIG (reference sequence). The CDR3 sequence: CAWSRRVPGNTIYF. CDR3 nucleotides: TGTGCCTGGAGCCGCCGGGTGCCTGGAAACACCATATATTTT.

The chain links TRBV28 to TRBJ1-3; a possible D gene is TRBD1 (5 bases). The germline V and J ends were trimmed by 3 bases and 3 bases, with 12 bases remaining between them. This CDR3 contains 15 residues. Germline assignment: CDR1 MDHEN and CDR2 SYDVKM. CDR3 loop: CASSFGRVGGNTIYF. DNA of the CDR3: TGTGCCAGCAGTTTTGGCAGGGTGGGTGGAAACACCATATATTTT.

The V gene is TRBV9, the J gene TRBJ2-1; perhaps D is TRBD1 or TRBD2 (5 bases each). CDR1 and CDR2 (germline): SGDLS, YYNGEE. CDR3 length equals 15 residues. V gave up 4 bases and J gave up 4 bases, with 15 bases separating them. The CDR3 DNA reads as TGTGCCAGCAGCCGTCCGGGACGAGGATACAATGAGCAGTTCTTC. Translated, it gives CASSRPGRGYNEQFF.

The V call is TRBV6-5, the J call TRBJ2-5; D uncertain. CDR1 and CDR2 from the germline V gene are MNHEY and SVGAGI. CDR3 size: 14 residues. V was trimmed by 5 bases and J by 5 bases, leaving 15 bases between them. The CDR3 DNA follows: TGTGCCAGCAGTCCCCCAGGTCAGAGGGAGACCCAGTACTTC. Translating it yields CASSPPGQRETQYF.

The genes are TRBV18 and TRBJ1-1; D is unclear. The CDR3 is 14 residues long. Germline V gene lookup returns CDR1 KGHSH and CDR2 LQKENI. The V gene lost 3 bases and the J gene lost 5 bases, with 13 bases spanning the gap. The CDR3 DNA follows: TGTGCCAGCTCACCGCGGTCCCAAGGGACTGAAGCTTTCTTT. It translates to CASSPRSQGTEAFF.

This chain links TRBV6-1 with TRBJ2-7; TRBD2 aligns across 7 bases. Germline loops: CDR1 MNHNS, CDR2 SASEGT. V lost 5 bases, J lost 2 bases, and 6 bases stayed unmatched. The CDR3 length is 14 residues. The CDR3 loop is CASSLAGATYEQYF. Here the CDR3 DNA reads TGTGCCAGCAGTTTAGCGGGTGCCACCTACGAGCAGTACTTC.

The chain combines TRBV6-6 with TRBJ2-4; maybe TRBD2 (5 bases). V was clipped by 4 bases and J by 0 bases, with 13 bases between them. The CDR3 sequence is 16 residues long. Germline-derived CDR1 and CDR2 are MNHNY and SVGAGI (reference sequence). This CDR3 reads CASSSPSILAKNIQYF. The DNA of the CDR3 is TGTGCCAGCAGTTCCCCTAGCATTCTAGCCAAAAACATTCAGTACTTC.

The chain employs TRBV20-1 and TRBJ2-3; D is ambiguous. Germline assignment: CDR1 DFQATT and CDR2 SNEGSKA (reference sequence). This CDR3 is 11 amino acids long. V shed 5 bases and J shed 8 bases, with 11 bases lying between them. This CDR3 reads CSAATGVTQYF. The CDR3 DNA sequence: TGCAGTGCTGCGACCGGAGTTACGCAGTATTTT.

The chain has TRBV10-3 and TRBJ2-3; TRBD2 matches at 12 bases. Per the germline V gene, CDR1 is ENHRY and CDR2 is SYGVKD. There are 15 residues in the CDR3. With V trimmed by 6 bases and J by 2 bases, 3 bases remained unmatched. The CDR3 loop is CAISASGRATDTQYF. The CDR3 bases are TGTGCCATCAGCGCTAGCGGGAGGGCCACAGATACGCAGTATTTT.

The chain links TRBV30 to TRBJ2-2, with D unclear. This CDR3 contains 12 residues. Germline assignment: CDR1 GTSNPN and CDR2 SVGIG (reference sequence). V lost 4 bases and J 3 bases, leaving 6 bases between the germline ends. CDR3 nucleotide sequence: TGTGCCTGGAACGGATACACCGGGGAGCTGTTTTTT. This codes for CAWNGYTGELFF.

The table lists this clone with a count of one. The chain has TRBV5-4 and TRBJ2-1, with 11 bases matching TRBD2. Germline V gives CDR1 SGHNT, CDR2 YYREEE (reference sequence). This CDR3 contains 16 residues. The trim removed 4 bases at V and 7 bases at J, leaving 10 bases unmatched. CDR3 sequence: CASSHYLAGGRNEQFF. CDR3 coding DNA: TGTGCCAGCAGCCACTACTTAGCGGGGGGGCGTAATGAGCAGTTCTTC. Combining the CDR3 with reference TRBV5-4 and TRBJ2-1 gives the whole variable domain ETGVTQSPTHLIKTRGQQVTLRCSSQSGHNTVSWYQQALGQGPQFIFQYYREEENGRGNFPPRFSGLQFPNYSSELNVNALELDDSALYLCASSHYLAGGRNEQFFGPGTRLTVL.

This rearrangement joins TRBV19 to TRBJ2-7; TRBD1 aligns across 8 bases. The germline CDR1 and CDR2 sequences are LNHDA and SQIVND (reference sequence). This CDR3 comprises 14 residues. Germline trimming cut 4 bases from V and 6 bases from J; bases unmatched to any gene: 8. The CDR3 loop reads CASSNDRGRREQYF. Here the CDR3 DNA reads TGTGCCAGTAGTAACGACAGGGGACGACGCGAGCAGTACTTC.

The chain links TRBV5-6 to TRBJ2-1; D may be TRBD1 (6 bases). V lost 0 bases to trimming and J lost 9 bases, with 16 bases between them. This CDR3 spans 15 amino acids. In germline, CDR1 is SGHDT, CDR2 YYEEEE. Here the CDR3 reads CASSLGIATGREQFF. CDR3 bases: TGTGCCAGCAGCTTGGGGATTGCGACAGGACGTGAGCAGTTCTTC.

The rearrangement links TRBV30 to TRBJ2-1; a possible D gene is TRBD2 (6 bases). Deletions cut 3 bases from V and 6 bases from J, with 15 bases between. Germline V gene lookup returns CDR1 GTSNPN and CDR2 SVGIG (reference sequence). The CDR3 totals 14 residues. CDR3 region: CAWSISGRGNEQFF. CDR3 DNA sequence: TGTGCCTGGAGCATTAGCGGACGGGGCAATGAGCAGTTCTTC. Filled out from reference TRBV30 and TRBJ2-1, the complete variable domain reads SQTIHQWPATLVQPVGSPLSLECTVEGTSNPNLYWYRQAAGRGLQLLFYSVGIGQISSEVPQNLSASRPQDRQFILSSKKLLLSDSGFYLCAWSISGRGNEQFFGPGTRLTVL.

The V call is TRBV7-9, the J call TRBJ2-5, with unresolved D. CDR1 and CDR2 from the germline V gene are SEHNR and FQNEAQ (reference sequence). CDR3 length equals 14 residues. The V gene lost 4 bases and the J gene lost 1 base, with 10 bases spanning the gap. The DNA for the CDR3 is TGTGCCAGCAGCTCCTGGGCAGCCCAAGAGACCCAGTACTTC. It codes for CASSSWAAQETQYF.

V gene TRBV27 combines with J gene TRBJ2-3, with 9 bases that match TRBD2. Germline values: CDR1 MNHEY, CDR2 SMNVEV (reference sequence). The CDR3 covers 17 residues. Losses at the gene ends were 2 bases for V and 3 bases for J; bases not matched to a gene: 9. DNA of the CDR3: TGTGCCAGCAGTTTACCGGCTAGCGGGACATCAACAGATACGCAGTATTTT. It translates to CASSLPASGTSTDTQYF.

This clone was seen once. The V gene is TRBV19, the J gene TRBJ2-4; D is ambiguous. Trimming took off 1 base at V and 1 base at J, with 8 bases between the two ends. Germline CDR1 is LNHDA and CDR2 is SQIVND (reference sequence). The CDR3 has 15 amino acids. The CDR3 is CASSIGESAKNIQYF. The CDR3 DNA reads as TGTGCCAGTAGTATAGGGGAATCGGCCAAAAACATTCAGTACTTC.